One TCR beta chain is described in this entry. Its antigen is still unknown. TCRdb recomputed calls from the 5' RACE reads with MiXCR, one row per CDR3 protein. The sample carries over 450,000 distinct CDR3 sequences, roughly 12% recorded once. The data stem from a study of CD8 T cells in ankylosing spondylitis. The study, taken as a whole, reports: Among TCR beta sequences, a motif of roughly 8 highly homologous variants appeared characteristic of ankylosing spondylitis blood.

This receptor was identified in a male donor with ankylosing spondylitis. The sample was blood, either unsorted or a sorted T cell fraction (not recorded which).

The CDR3 DNA is TGTGCCAGCAGCGCAGGGACAGCTTGGAATGGCTACACCTTC. This gives the protein CASSAGTAWNGYTF. V is TRBV9 and J is TRBJ1-2; 7 bases match TRBD1. V gave up 3 bases and J gave up 6 bases; unmatched junction bases: 8. CDR3 size: 14 residues. The V gene's germline CDR1 is SGDLS and CDR2 YYNGEE.